The 32 T cell receptor beta chains below all came from one sample that was sequenced in a study of cytomegalovirus exposure and HLA in healthy donors listed by TCRdb under 2017. The library relied on the immunoSEQ multiplex PCR assay. For the multiplex PCR, a mixture combining 60 forward primers for TCR Vbeta segments and 13 reverse primers for TCR Jbeta segments was used. TCRdb retrieved this table from immuneACCESS and kept in-frame rearrangements only. Not all clones are present; in checked studies, unresolved V genes account for under half, and no reason is known for the remainder. The sample data list 100,000 to 150,000 clones, and about 82% of these were observed just once. The ten largest account for over 1% of the sample. The sample taken for sequencing was PBMCs. These receptors originate from a boy aged 5-17 years in good health and CMV-seronegative.

The rearrangement uses TRBV11-2 and TRBJ2-7; a possible D gene is TRBD1 (6 bases). The CDR3 has 14 amino acids. The germline V gene encodes CDR1 SGHAT and CDR2 FQNNGV. Trimming removed 1 base from V and 2 bases from J, with 9 bases in between. The CDR3 region is CASSLAAGAYEQYF. For the CDR3, the DNA is TGTGCCAGCAGCTTAGCCGCAGGGGCCTACGAGCAGTACTTC.

This chain links TRBV19 with TRBJ2-3; no clear D. The V end lost 3 bases, the J end lost 4 bases, and 8 bases lay between the germline ends. The germline gives CDR1 LNHDA, CDR2 SQIVND (reference sequence). The CDR3 is 13 residues long. CDR3 DNA: TGTGCCAGTAGTATCAGAGGCCCAGATACGCAGTATTTT. Amino acids: CASSIRGPDTQYF.

The rearrangement joins TRBV7-2 to TRBJ2-3; no clear D. Germline V gene lookup returns CDR1 SGHTA and CDR2 FQGNSA. The V and J ends lost 3 bases and 0 bases respectively, with 7 bases between them. The CDR3 has 14 residues. CDR3 coding DNA: TGTGCCAGCAGCTTCGGCGGAAGCACAGATACGCAGTATTTT. This codes for CASSFGGSTDTQYF.

This clone was observed once. The J gene is TRBJ2-3, the V gene TRBV5-6; TRBD1 matches 9 bases. The trim removed 3 bases at V and 4 bases at J, leaving 12 bases unmatched. The germline V gene has CDR1 SGHDT and CDR2 YYEEEE. The CDR3 has 17 amino acids. The CDR3 loop is CASSYPSTGGDSDTQYF. The DNA of the CDR3 is TGTGCCAGCAGCTACCCGTCTACAGGGGGCGATTCAGATACGCAGTATTTT.

This chain connects TRBV29-1 to TRBJ2-7; TRBD1 matches at 10 bases. CDR3 length equals 14 residues. V shed 6 bases and J 5 bases; nucleotides not matched to a gene: 10. The germline V gene encodes CDR1 SQVTM and CDR2 ANQGSEA. CDR3 DNA: TGCAGCGTCATTACCGGGACAGGGGACAACGAGCAGTACTTC. It encodes CSVITGTGDNEQYF.

The chain has TRBV29-1 and TRBJ2-1, with TRBD1 matching 7 bases. The V gene's germline CDR1 is SQVTM and CDR2 ANQGSEA. V lost 7 bases to trimming and J lost 10 bases; unmatched junction nucleotides: 10. This CDR3 region has 12 residues. The CDR3 is CSGLTGWNEQFF. CDR3 nucleotides: TGCAGCGGGCTGACAGGGTGGAACGAGCAGTTCTTC.

This rearrangement joins TRBV6-5 to TRBJ2-1; D is possibly TRBD2 (6 bases). Germline-derived CDR1 and CDR2 are MNHEY and SVGAGI. V was pared by 2 bases and J by 7 bases, with 15 bases between. The CDR3 length is 15 residues. CDR3 DNA: TGTGCCAGCAGTTACGGACTACCAAGTTTGAATGAGCAGTTCTTC. The encoded protein is CASSYGLPSLNEQFF.

The V gene is TRBV27, the J gene TRBJ1-1; D unresolved. The V end lost 6 bases, the J end lost 0 bases, and 8 bases lay between the germline ends. Germline V gives CDR1 MNHEY, CDR2 SMNVEV (reference sequence). The CDR3 runs to 13 residues. This CDR3 reads CASRATVNTEAFF. DNA of the CDR3: TGTGCCAGCAGAGCCACAGTGAACACTGAAGCTTTCTTT.

The genes are TRBV5-6 and TRBJ1-6; 7 bases line up with TRBD1. Germline assignment: CDR1 SGHDT and CDR2 YYEEEE. Germline trimming cut 4 bases from V and 8 bases from J; bases unmatched to any gene: 3. The CDR3 runs 13 residues. The CDR3 region is CASSRDRDSPLHF. In DNA, the CDR3 is TGTGCCAGCAGCCGCGACAGGGATTCACCCCTCCACTTT.

This clone was observed a handful of times. The chain couples TRBV27 to TRBJ2-7, with D perhaps matching TRBD2 (7 bases). The CDR3 extends over 15 amino acids. Trimming took 0 bases from V and 2 from J, leaving 11 bases between them. Germline V gene sequence: CDR1 MNHEY, CDR2 SMNVEV (reference sequence). CDR3 sequence: CASSLSTGGPYEQYF. The CDR3 bases are TGTGCCAGCAGTTTATCGACGGGGGGCCCCTACGAGCAGTACTTC.

This rearrangement joins TRBV27 to TRBJ1-1; D call uncertain. Per germline, CDR1 MNHEY and CDR2 SMNVEV (reference sequence). V lost 6 bases and J 4 bases, leaving 6 bases between the germline ends. The CDR3 is 11 amino acids. The CDR3 DNA is TGTGCCAGCAGGGTCGGCACTGAAGCTTTCTTT. Protein product: CASRVGTEAFF.

This chain connects TRBV4-3 to TRBJ1-1; TRBD1 is a possible D gene (6 bases). Trimming took 4 bases from V and 3 from J, leaving 18 bases between them. CDR1 LGHNA and CDR2 YSLEER come from the germline V gene. The CDR3 is 16 amino acids. The CDR3: CASSLYLGGADTEAFF. The CDR3 nucleotides are TGCGCCAGCAGCCTCTACTTAGGGGGGGCAGACACTGAAGCTTTCTTT.

V gene TRBV7-9 combines with J gene TRBJ1-4, with 9 bases lining up with TRBD1. The V gene end was trimmed by 5 bases and the J gene end by 8 bases; junction bases not matched to a gene: 12. Germline V CDR1 and CDR2: SEHNR, FQNEAQ (reference sequence). This CDR3 region has 16 residues. The CDR3 spells CASSLKGQGKGEKLFF. The CDR3 nucleotides are TGTGCCAGCAGCCTAAAAGGACAGGGGAAGGGAGAAAAACTGTTTTTT.

The rearrangement uses TRBV30 and TRBJ1-5, with 7 bases lining up with TRBD1. Germline loops: CDR1 GTSNPN, CDR2 SVGIG (reference sequence). The J segment lost 7 bases and the V segment lost 3 bases, leaving 12 bases of the junction unmatched. CDR3 size: 15 residues. CDR3: CAWSQGRQGGQPQHF. The CDR3 coding sequence is TGTGCCTGGAGCCAAGGGAGACAGGGCGGACAGCCCCAGCATTTT.

V usage is TRBV30 and J usage is TRBJ2-1; 7 bases map to TRBD1. With 3 bases clipped from V and 6 bases from J, the junction kept 8 bases outside the gene matches. This CDR3 is built from 14 residues. Per germline, CDR1 GTSNPN and CDR2 SVGIG (reference sequence). CDR3 sequence: CAWRPPGTANEQFF. The DNA for the CDR3 is TGTGCCTGGAGGCCTCCCGGGACAGCCAATGAGCAGTTCTTC.

The rearrangement links TRBV19 to TRBJ1-1; perhaps TRBD1 as D (6 bases). V was trimmed by 8 bases and J by 0 bases, leaving 7 bases between them. The germline V gene encodes CDR1 LNHDA and CDR2 SQIVND (reference sequence). CDR3 length: 12 amino acids. In DNA, the CDR3 is TGTGCCAGTGGACAGCTGAACACTGAAGCTTTCTTT. It codes for CASGQLNTEAFF.

This chain uses TRBV7-8 with TRBJ2-1; 9 positions agree with TRBD1. The trim removed 4 bases at V and 9 bases at J, leaving 7 bases unmatched. From germline, CDR1 is SGHVS and CDR2 FQNEAQ. The CDR3 is 14 residues long. CDR3 nucleotides: TGTGCCAGCAGCTCCCTCGACAGGGGGGCTGAGCAGTTCTTC. This sequence encodes CASSSLDRGAEQFF.

The V gene is TRBV27, the J gene TRBJ2-1; 14 bases are shared with TRBD2. Trimming removed 6 bases from V and 8 bases from J; junction bases left unmatched: 6. Germline CDR1 and CDR2: MNHEY and SMNVEV (reference sequence). This CDR3 is built from 15 residues. CDR3 residues: CASSSGLAGGYEQFF. The CDR3 nucleotides read TGTGCCAGCAGCTCTGGACTAGCGGGAGGCTATGAGCAGTTCTTC.

The rearrangement links TRBV5-1 to TRBJ1-6; 9 nucleotides match TRBD1. Trimming at V came to 5 bases and at J to 4 bases, leaving 13 bases not matched to a gene. Looked up from germline, CDR1 is SGHRS and CDR2 is YFSETQ. This CDR3 has 18 amino acids. CDR3 sequence reads: CASRPETRQGGYNSPLHF. In nucleotides, the CDR3 is TGCGCCAGCAGACCCGAAACCCGACAGGGGGGTTATAATTCACCCCTCCACTTT.

This chain connects TRBV6-4 to TRBJ2-7; TRBD1 matches 8 bases. Trimming removed 6 bases from V and 9 bases from J; junction bases left unmatched: 10. The length of the CDR3 is 13 residues. Per the germline V gene, CDR1 is MRHNA and CDR2 is SNTAGT. The CDR3: CASRIGQGGGQYF. CDR3 in DNA: TGTGCCAGCAGGATTGGACAGGGTGGTGGGCAGTACTTC.

The CDR3 spells CASSPRATGGYTF. CDR3 DNA sequence: TGTGCCAGCAGTCCCAGGGCGACGGGTGGCTACACCTTC. The chain employs TRBV27 and TRBJ1-2; D may be TRBD1 (5 bases). V lost 5 bases, J lost 7 bases, and 14 bases lay in between. Germline CDR1 reads MNHEY; CDR2 reads SMNVEV (reference sequence). The length of the CDR3 is 13 residues.

J is TRBJ2-1 and V is TRBV5-1; 15 bases fit TRBD2. Germline V gives CDR1 SGHRS, CDR2 YFSETQ. V was pared by 4 bases and J by 0 bases, with 8 bases of the junction left unmatched. CDR3 length: 19 amino acids. CDR3 protein: CASSPGLAGGPGSYNEQFF. The CDR3 region has the DNA TGCGCCAGCAGCCCCGGACTAGCGGGAGGGCCGGGCTCCTACAATGAGCAGTTCTTC.

This sequence joins TRBV27 and TRBJ1-1; 8 nucleotides line up with TRBD1. Germline trimming cut 6 bases from V and 4 bases from J; bases unmatched to any gene: 7. CDR1 is MNHEY, CDR2 SMNVEV, per germline (reference sequence). This CDR3 spans 14 amino acids. The chain's CDR3 is CASRDNRGSTEAFF. In DNA, the CDR3 is TGTGCCAGCAGGGATAACAGGGGGAGCACTGAAGCTTTCTTT.

The chain joins TRBV30 to TRBJ2-3; 8 bases line up with TRBD2. CDR3 length equals 15 residues. The J segment lost 0 bases and the V segment lost 1 base, leaving 3 bases of the junction unmatched. Germline lookup yields CDR1 GTSNPN and CDR2 SVGIG (reference sequence). DNA of the CDR3: TGTGCCTGGAGTGCCCAGCGGGGGAGCACAGATACGCAGTATTTT. It is translated as CAWSAQRGSTDTQYF.

This chain links TRBV6-5 with TRBJ2-1, with no clear D. The V end was cut by 7 bases, the J end by 4 bases, with 14 bases between. This CDR3 comprises 14 residues. Looked up from germline, CDR1 is MNHEY and CDR2 is SVGAGI. The CDR3 coding sequence is TGTGCCAGCACCCCCCCTGGAGCTTACAATGAGCAGTTCTTC. Residues: CASTPPGAYNEQFF.

The V call is TRBV4-3, the J call TRBJ2-5; 10 bases line up with TRBD2. Germline CDR1 is LGHNA and CDR2 is YSLEER. The CDR3 is 16 residues long. Trimming took 4 bases from V and 4 from J; bases not matched to a gene: 9. CDR3 sequence: CASSRSGRMGGETQYF. CDR3 bases: TGCGCCAGCAGCCGTAGCGGGAGGATGGGTGGAGAGACCCAGTACTTC.

This clone has a single count. J is TRBJ1-6 and V is TRBV30, with a possible D match to TRBD1 (5 bases). CDR1 and CDR2 (germline): GTSNPN, SVGIG (reference sequence). The CDR3 has 13 residues. The V gene lost 8 bases and the J gene lost 9 bases, with 17 bases spanning the gap. DNA for the CDR3: TGTGCCGAAGGGGATCTGGGAATTTCACCCCTCCACTTT. Translated: CAEGDLGISPLHF.

The V gene is TRBV5-1, the J gene TRBJ2-7, with 11 bases matching TRBD2. Looked up from germline, CDR1 is SGHRS and CDR2 is YFSETQ. This CDR3 spans 15 amino acids. V dropped 5 bases and J dropped 1; count of bases not matched to a gene: 5. CDR3 protein: CASRLAGGPSYEQYF. The CDR3 DNA follows: TGCGCCAGCAGGTTAGCGGGAGGGCCTTCCTACGAGCAGTACTTC.

The V and J genes are TRBV29-1 and TRBJ2-3; TRBD2 aligns across 8 bases. The germline CDR1 and CDR2 sequences are SQVTM and ANQGSEA. V shed 8 bases, J shed 1 base, and the junction held 14 bases outside the gene matches. The CDR3 covers 16 residues. The DNA of the CDR3 is TGCAGCTCAGATACCCCGGGGGGGGGTCGCACAGATACGCAGTATTTT. It translates to CSSDTPGGGRTDTQYF.

V usage is TRBV19 and J usage is TRBJ2-7, with TRBD2 matching 9 bases. The V and J ends lost 2 bases and 5 bases, in that order; junction bases with no gene match: 7. Per germline, CDR1 LNHDA and CDR2 SQIVND (reference sequence). The CDR3 spans 15 residues. CDR3 DNA sequence: TGTGCCAGTAGTATACTAGCGGGGACCCCCAACGAGCAGTACTTC. Its translation is CASSILAGTPNEQYF.

V and J are TRBV29-1 and TRBJ2-1, with 7 bases fitting TRBD1. Germline loops: CDR1 SQVTM, CDR2 ANQGSEA. This CDR3 region has 11 residues. Losses at the gene ends were 5 bases for V and 8 bases for J; bases not matched to a gene: 3. The CDR3 sequence: CSVSQGDEQFF. CDR3 DNA sequence: TGCAGCGTTTCTCAGGGGGATGAGCAGTTCTTC.

The V call is TRBV29-1, the J call TRBJ1-1, with TRBD1 as a possible D gene (6 bases). CDR3 length: 13 amino acids. The V and J ends lost 6 bases and 3 bases respectively, with 14 bases between them. CDR1 SQVTM and CDR2 ANQGSEA come from the germline V gene. The CDR3 loop reads CSVRGEGDTEAFF. The DNA of the CDR3 is TGCAGCGTGAGGGGGGAGGGGGACACTGAAGCTTTCTTT.